A single sample gave rise to the 11 T cell receptor beta chains below, sequenced in a study of T cell repertoires in cytomegalovirus infection. No antigens are known for them. TCRdb called the reads again in MiXCR, with one record for every CDR3 protein. This repertoire shows around 99,000 distinct CDR3 sequences, 25% to 35% found once; its top ten account for around 80%. Sample: CD8+ T cells from cultured PBMCs, taken from culture after CMV antigen stimulation. These receptors were taken from a human donor in good health (CMV status not recorded). Some clones in this sample may be carry-over from other donors' samples.

This clonotype was observed at least ten times. The rearrangement links TRBV7-8 to TRBJ2-2; D unresolved. The CDR3 covers 13 residues. Trimming cost V 5 bases and J 1 base, with 5 bases left between them. In germline, CDR1 is SGHVS, CDR2 FQNEAQ. The DNA for the CDR3 is TGTGCCAGCAGCCGACTGAACACCGGGGAGCTGTTTTTT. It specifies CASSRLNTGELFF.

This clonotype showed up just once. This chain connects TRBV27 to TRBJ1-5; D is unclear. Trimming shortened V by 5 bases and J by 0 bases, and 14 bases separated the two germline ends. The CDR3 extends over 16 amino acids. The germline V gene has CDR1 MNHEY and CDR2 SMNVEV (reference sequence). In DNA, the CDR3 is TGTGCCAGCAGTCTTTATCCGGGCCCTAGCAATCAGCCCCAGCATTTT. It yields the protein CASSLYPGPSNQPQHF.

This clonotype has just a few counts. The chain couples TRBV27 to TRBJ2-1; D may be TRBD2 (7 bases). Germline CDR1 and CDR2: MNHEY and SMNVEV (reference sequence). The CDR3 totals 16 residues. Trimming took 5 bases from V and 7 from J, leaving 21 bases between them. In DNA form, the CDR3 reads TGTGCCAGCAGTCCCGCTGGGGGGGGGGCCGTAAATGAGCAGTTCTTC. It translates to CASSPAGGGAVNEQFF.

This clonotype was picked up many times. CDR3 region: CASSLDEETQYF. The CDR3 DNA follows: TGTGCCAGCAGTCTAGACGAAGAGACCCAGTACTTC. The J gene is TRBJ2-5, the V gene TRBV14; D remains unclear. The CDR3 is 12 amino acids. Trimming removed 6 bases from V and 3 bases from J, with 8 bases in between. Per germline, CDR1 SGHDN and CDR2 FVKESK.

The table lists this clonotype with a few counts. This rearrangement joins TRBV6-1 to TRBJ2-1; TRBD1 agrees at 7 bases. V trimming: 3 bases; J trimming: 8 bases; junction bases outside the gene matches: 7. The CDR3 extends over 14 amino acids. Germline CDR1 MNHNS, CDR2 SASEGT. The CDR3 protein is CASSDETGFDEQFF. CDR3 coding DNA: TGTGCCAGCAGTGATGAGACAGGGTTCGATGAGCAGTTCTTC.

This clonotype was observed at least ten times. The rearrangement joins TRBV7-2 to TRBJ1-5, with 8 bases identical to TRBD1. This CDR3 is 15 amino acids long. Germline values: CDR1 SGHTA, CDR2 FQGNSA. With 5 bases clipped from V and 5 bases from J, the junction kept 8 bases outside the gene matches. The DNA for the CDR3 is TGTGCCAGCAGCCACGGACAGGGACCCCATCAGCCCCAGCATTTT. Its protein is CASSHGQGPHQPQHF.

The CDR3 DNA reads TGCAGCGCTCTGGGGGGGCCGGATAGCAATGAGCAGTTCTTC. Its translation: CSALGGPDSNEQFF. The chain recombines TRBV29-1 with TRBJ2-1, with a possible D match to TRBD2 (7 bases). V was trimmed by 7 bases and J by 6 bases, leaving 19 bases between them. This CDR3 region has 14 residues. Germline loops: CDR1 SQVTM, CDR2 ANQGSEA.

This chain uses TRBV27 with TRBJ2-1, with unresolved D. CDR3 length equals 14 residues. V was cut by 4 bases and J by 6 bases, with 13 bases left in between. The germline CDR1 and CDR2 sequences are MNHEY and SMNVEV (reference sequence). In DNA, the CDR3 is TGTGCCAGCAGTTCGGATCCCCTGGGCAATGAGCAGTTCTTC. Its translation: CASSSDPLGNEQFF.

This chain uses TRBV10-3 with TRBJ1-4; a possible D gene is TRBD1 (5 bases). V was pared by 3 bases and J by 7 bases, with 18 bases between. CDR3 length equals 16 residues. Germline lookup yields CDR1 ENHRY and CDR2 SYGVKD. This CDR3 is CAISDSSEGTREKLFF. The CDR3 DNA is TGTGCCATCAGTGACTCGAGTGAGGGGACGCGTGAAAAACTGTTTTTT.

This sequence joins TRBV5-4 and TRBJ2-7, with 7 bases that match TRBD2. Germline CDR1 is SGHNT and CDR2 is YYREEE (reference sequence). The CDR3 spans 15 residues. J lost 3 bases, V lost 2 bases, and 8 bases had no gene match. CDR3: CASSFFGGENYEQYF. In DNA, the CDR3 is TGTGCCAGCAGCTTCTTTGGGGGGGAGAACTACGAGCAGTACTTC.

This clonotype was detected many times. This rearrangement joins TRBV7-9 to TRBJ2-1; D uncertain. CDR1 SEHNR and CDR2 FQNEAQ come from the germline V gene (reference sequence). V lost 1 base, J lost 3 bases, and 13 bases lay in between. The CDR3 contains 16 residues. The CDR3 spells CASSLVVGLRYNEQFF. CDR3 sequence (DNA): TGTGCCAGCAGCTTAGTTGTCGGCCTCCGCTACAATGAGCAGTTCTTC.